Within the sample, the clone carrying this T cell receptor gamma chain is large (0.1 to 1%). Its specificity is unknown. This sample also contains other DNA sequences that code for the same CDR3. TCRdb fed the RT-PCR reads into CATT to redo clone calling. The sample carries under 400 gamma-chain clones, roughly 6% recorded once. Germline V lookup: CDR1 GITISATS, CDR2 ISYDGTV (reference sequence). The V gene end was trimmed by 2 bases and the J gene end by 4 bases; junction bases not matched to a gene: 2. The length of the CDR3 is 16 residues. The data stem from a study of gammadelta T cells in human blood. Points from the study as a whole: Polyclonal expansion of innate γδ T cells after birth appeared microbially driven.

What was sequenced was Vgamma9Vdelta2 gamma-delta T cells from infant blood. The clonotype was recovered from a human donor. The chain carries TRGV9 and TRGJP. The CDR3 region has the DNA TGTGCCTTGTGGGAGGCTCAAGAGTTGGGCAAAAAAATCAAGGTATTT. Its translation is CALWEAQELGKKIKVF.